The 7 T cell receptor beta chains presented below share a single source sample, sequenced in a study of pediatric ulcerative colitis. Profiled with immunoSEQ multiplex PCR; TCRdb holds only in-frame clones, not every one. The repertoire includes 50,000 to 65,000 clones, 86% of them detected once, and approximately 3.5% sits in the top ten. The sequenced sample consisted of blood. Source of these receptors: a boy between 10 and 17 years old with severe ulcerative colitis.

The V and J genes are TRBV25-1 and TRBJ1-4; unclear D gene. Trimming pared 6 bases from V and 8 bases from J, leaving 13 bases between. Germline CDR1 reads MGHDK; CDR2 reads SYGVNS. The CDR3 is 13 amino acids. Here the CDR3 reads CASSADVQEKLFF. CDR3 sequence (DNA): TGTGCCAGCAGCGCCGATGTACAGGAAAAACTGTTTTTT.

This chain joins TRBV28 and TRBJ2-7; D is perhaps TRBD1 (6 bases). The germline CDR1 and CDR2 sequences are MDHEN and SYDVKM. The CDR3 consists of 14 residues. V dropped 8 bases and J dropped 2 bases, with 16 bases sitting between them. The CDR3 DNA sequence: TGTGCCAGCTTCTCCGGGACAACAGCCTACGAGCAGTACTTC. The encoded protein is CASFSGTTAYEQYF. The full variable domain, in which reference TRBV28 and TRBJ2-7 provide the parts outside the CDR3, is DVKVTQSSRYLVKRTGEKVFLECVQDMDHENMFWYRQDPGLGLRLIYFSYDVKMKEKGDIPEGYSVSREKKERFSLILESASTNQTSMYLCASFSGTTAYEQYFGPGTRLTVT.

The chain uses TRBV5-1 and TRBJ2-6, with D possibly TRBD2 on 6 matching bases. The V end lost 0 bases, the J end lost 1 base, and 14 bases lay between the germline ends. Per germline, CDR1 SGHRS and CDR2 YFSETQ. The CDR3 has 18 residues. CDR3 residues: CASSLASVSGSGANVLTF. The CDR3 coding sequence is TGCGCCAGCAGCTTGGCCTCAGTCAGCGGGTCTGGGGCCAACGTCCTGACTTTC. Variable domain in full (rest from reference TRBV5-1 and TRBJ2-6): KAGVTQTPRYLIKTRGQQVTLSCSPISGHRSVSWYQQTPGQGLQFLFEYFSETQRNKGNFPGRFSGRQFSNSRSEMNVSTLELGDSALYLCASSLASVSGSGANVLTFGAGSRLTVL.

The V and J genes are TRBV5-6 and TRBJ2-3; 9 positions match TRBD2. This CDR3 comprises 16 residues. J gave up 9 bases and V 4 bases, and 15 bases lay outside the gene matches. Germline CDR1 reads SGHDT; CDR2 reads YYEEEE. In DNA form, the CDR3 reads TGTGCCAGCAGCCTGGAGGGACTAGCTCCCTTGGGGACGCAGTATTTT. This codes for CASSLEGLAPLGTQYF.

In DNA form, the CDR3 reads TGTGCCAGCAGTTACTCGATAGGGGGTGAGCAGTTCTTC. Amino acid sequence: CASSYSIGGEQFF. This chain connects TRBV6-5 to TRBJ2-1; a possible D gene is TRBD1 (6 bases). This CDR3 region has 13 residues. The germline V and J ends were trimmed by 0 bases and 9 bases, with 9 bases remaining between them. Germline CDR1 MNHEY, CDR2 SVGAGI.

This clone was seen just once. V is TRBV29-1 and J is TRBJ2-7, with 11 bases identical to TRBD1. The V segment lost 4 bases and the J segment 2 bases; nucleotides outside the gene matches: 16. Germline loops: CDR1 SQVTM, CDR2 ANQGSEA. CDR3 length: 18 residues. CDR3 nucleotides: TGCAGCGTTGTGGCGGACAGAGGGGACAGGGGGTTACCCTACGAGCAGTACTTC. It codes for CSVVADRGDRGLPYEQYF.

This chain joins TRBV18 and TRBJ1-2; D not resolved. Germline-derived CDR1 and CDR2 are KGHSH and LQKENI. Trimming pared 3 bases from V and 0 bases from J, leaving 11 bases between. The CDR3 has 15 amino acids. DNA of the CDR3: TGTGCCAGCTCACCGGAAGTAGGGCCTAACTATGGCTACACCTTC. Translated: CASSPEVGPNYGYTF.